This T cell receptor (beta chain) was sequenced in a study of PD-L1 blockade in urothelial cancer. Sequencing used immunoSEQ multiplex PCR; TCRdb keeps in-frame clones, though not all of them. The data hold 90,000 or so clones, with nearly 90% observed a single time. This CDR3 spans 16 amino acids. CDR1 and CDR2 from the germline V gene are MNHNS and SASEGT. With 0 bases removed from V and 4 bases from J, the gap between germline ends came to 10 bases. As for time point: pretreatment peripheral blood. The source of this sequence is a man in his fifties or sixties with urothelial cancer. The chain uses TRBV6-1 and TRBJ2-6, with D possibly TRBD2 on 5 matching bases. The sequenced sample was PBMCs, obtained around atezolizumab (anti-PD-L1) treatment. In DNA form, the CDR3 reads TGTGCCAGCAGTGAAGCTGGGGTAGCGGGGGCCAACGTCCTGACTTTC. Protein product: CASSEAGVAGANVLTF.